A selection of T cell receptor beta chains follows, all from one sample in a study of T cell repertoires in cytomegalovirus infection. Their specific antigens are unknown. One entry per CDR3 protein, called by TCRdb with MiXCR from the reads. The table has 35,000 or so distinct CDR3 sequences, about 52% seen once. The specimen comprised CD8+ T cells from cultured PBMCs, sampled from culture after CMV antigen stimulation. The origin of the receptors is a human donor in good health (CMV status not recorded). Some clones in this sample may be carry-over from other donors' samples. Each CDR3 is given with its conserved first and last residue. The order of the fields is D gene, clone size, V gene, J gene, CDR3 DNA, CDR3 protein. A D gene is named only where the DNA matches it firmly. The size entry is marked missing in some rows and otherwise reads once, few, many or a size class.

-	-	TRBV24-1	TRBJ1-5	TGTGCCACCAGTGACCTCGACAGTATAGGTTGTTATAGCAATCAGCCCCAGCATTTT	CATSDLDSIGCYSNQPQHF
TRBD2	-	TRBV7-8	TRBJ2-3	TGTGCCAGCACAGCCTACCGGGCCGGGCGGGAGGGCCGGGATACGCAGTATTTT	CASTAYRAGREGRDTQYF
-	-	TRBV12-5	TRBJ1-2	TGTGCTAGTGGTTTGCCGCCGGCCAGGGATCATAACTATGGCTACACCTTC	CASGLPPARDHNYGYTF
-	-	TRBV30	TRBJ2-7	TGTGCCTGGAGGGAGTCAACCTACGAGCAGTACTTC	CAWRESTYEQYF
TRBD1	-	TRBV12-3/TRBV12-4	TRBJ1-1	TGTGCCAGCAGCCGGACAGGGATTGAAGCTTTCTTT	CASSRTGIEAFF
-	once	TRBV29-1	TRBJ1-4	TGCAGCGTTGGACAGGCTAATGAAAAACTGTTTTTT	CSVGQANEKLFF
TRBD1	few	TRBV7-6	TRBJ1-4	TGTGCCAGCAGCTTAACCAGGGGGCCAAGAGAAAAACTGTTTTTT	CASSLTRGPREKLFF
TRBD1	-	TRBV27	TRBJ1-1	TGTGCCAGCAGTACATACAGGGGGCTTGAACGGACTGAAGCTTTCTTT	CASSTYRGLERTEAFF
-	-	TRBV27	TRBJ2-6	TGTGCCAGCAGTTCGGTTTTCTCTGGGGCCAACGTCCTGACTTTC	CASSSVFSGANVLTF
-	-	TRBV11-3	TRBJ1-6	TGTGCCAGCAGCGCCCCCCCCATCGGGGGGCAGACACCCCTCCACTTT	CASSAPPIGGQTPLHF
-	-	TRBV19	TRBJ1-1	TGTGCCAGTAGTATAAAAAGGGGTGGTACTGAAGCTTTCTTT	CASSIKRGGTEAFF
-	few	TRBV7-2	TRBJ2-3	TGTGCCAGCAGCTTAGTACCGGTTAGCACAGATACGCAGTATTTT	CASSLVPVSTDTQYF
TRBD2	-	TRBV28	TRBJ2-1	TGTGCCAGCAGTTTCGAGCGGGGATACAATGAGCAGTTCTTC	CASSFERGYNEQFF
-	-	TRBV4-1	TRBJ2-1	TGCGCCAGCAGCCTTGGAACAGGGTTTCGTGAGCAGTTCTTC	CASSLGTGFREQFF
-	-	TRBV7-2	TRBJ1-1	TGTGCCAGCAGCTTAGCTGGGGCCCCGAAAGCTTTCTTT	CASSLAGAPKAFF
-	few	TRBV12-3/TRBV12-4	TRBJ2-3	TGTGCCAGCAGCTTGGACGGGGAATGGACAGATACGCAGTATTTT	CASSLDGEWTDTQYF
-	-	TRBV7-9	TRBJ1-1	TGTGCCAGCAGCTTCCCTCGGGGATCGGGAGCTTTCTTT	CASSFPRGSGAFF
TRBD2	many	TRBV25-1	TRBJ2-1	TGTGCCAGCAGCCCCGGACTAGCGGGACTTGAGCAGTTCTTC	CASSPGLAGLEQFF
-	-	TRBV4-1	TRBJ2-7	TGCGCCAGCAGCCCAGTCGAGGGAGGCTACGAGCAGTACTTC	CASSPVEGGYEQYF
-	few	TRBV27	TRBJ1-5	TGTGCCAGCAGGCAGGGGCTTTATAGCAATCAGCCCCAGCATTTT	CASRQGLYSNQPQHF
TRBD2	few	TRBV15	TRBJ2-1	TGTGCCACCAGCAGAGTTTGGCGGGAGCCCTACAATGAGCAGTTCTTC	CATSRVWREPYNEQFF
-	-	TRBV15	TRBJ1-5	TGTGCCACCAGCAGTCCGCCTCAGCCCCAGCATTTT	CATSSPPQPQHF
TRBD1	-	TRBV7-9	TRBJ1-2	TGTGCCAGCAGGCCCGAGGGACAGCTCTATGGCTACACCTTC	CASRPEGQLYGYTF
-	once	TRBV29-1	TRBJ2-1	TGCAGGGGGGGCGGGTTCTCCTACAATGAGCAGTTCTTC	CRGGGFSYNEQFF
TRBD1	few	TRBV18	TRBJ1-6	TGTGCCAGCTCACCGCAGGGGGCGATGGCCCTCCACTTT	CASSPQGAMALHF
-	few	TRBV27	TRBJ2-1	TGTGCCAGCAGGGGGTTGATTCGGAGCTCCTACAATGAGCAGTTCTTC	CASRGLIRSSYNEQFF
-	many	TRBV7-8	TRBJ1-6	TGTGCCAGCAGCCCTTTTGGGCAGGGTCATTCACCCCTCCACTTT	CASSPFGQGHSPLHF
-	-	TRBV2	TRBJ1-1	TGTGCCAGCACCTTACGGCAGGAGAACACTGAAGCTTTCTTT	CASTLRQENTEAFF
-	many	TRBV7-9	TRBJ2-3	TGTGCCAGCAGCGGACTACTTCGAGGGGTCACAGATACGCAGTATTTT	CASSGLLRGVTDTQYF
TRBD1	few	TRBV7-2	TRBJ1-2	TGTGCCAGCCACTACAGGGGGGATTATGGCTACACCTTC	CASHYRGDYGYTF
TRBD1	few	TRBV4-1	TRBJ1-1	TGCGCCAGCAGCCCGATGCGGACAGGCCAGAACACTGAAGCTTTCTTT	CASSPMRTGQNTEAFF